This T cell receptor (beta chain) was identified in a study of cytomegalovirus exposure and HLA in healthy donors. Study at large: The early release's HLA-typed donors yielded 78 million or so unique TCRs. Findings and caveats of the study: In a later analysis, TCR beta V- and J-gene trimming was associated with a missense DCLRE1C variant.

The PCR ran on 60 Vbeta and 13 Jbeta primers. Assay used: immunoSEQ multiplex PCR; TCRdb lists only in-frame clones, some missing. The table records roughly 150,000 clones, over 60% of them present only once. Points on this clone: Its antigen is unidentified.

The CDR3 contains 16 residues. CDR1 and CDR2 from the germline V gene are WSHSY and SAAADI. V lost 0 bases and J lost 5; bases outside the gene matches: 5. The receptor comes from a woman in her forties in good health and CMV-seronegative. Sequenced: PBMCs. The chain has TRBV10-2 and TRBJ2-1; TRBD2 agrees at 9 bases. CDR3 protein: CASSESPGLADNEQFF. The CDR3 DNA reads TGCGCCAGCAGTGAGTCTCCGGGACTAGCCGACAATGAGCAGTTCTTC.